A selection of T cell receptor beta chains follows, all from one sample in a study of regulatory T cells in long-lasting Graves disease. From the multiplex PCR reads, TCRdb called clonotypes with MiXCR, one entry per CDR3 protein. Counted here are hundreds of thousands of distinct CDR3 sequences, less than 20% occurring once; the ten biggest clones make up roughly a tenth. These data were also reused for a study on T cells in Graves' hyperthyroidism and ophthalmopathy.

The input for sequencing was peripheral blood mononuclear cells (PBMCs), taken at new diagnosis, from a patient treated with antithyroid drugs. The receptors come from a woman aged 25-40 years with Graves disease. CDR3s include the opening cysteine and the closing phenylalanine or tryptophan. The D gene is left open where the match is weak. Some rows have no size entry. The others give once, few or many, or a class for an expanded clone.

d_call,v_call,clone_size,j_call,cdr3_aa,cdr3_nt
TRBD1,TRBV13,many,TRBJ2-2,CASSLGLRGRDDTGELFF,TGTGCCAGCAGCTTAGGCCTCAGGGGGCGAGACGACACCGGGGAGCTGTTTTTT
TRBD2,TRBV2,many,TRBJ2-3,CASRTSGYTDTQYF,TGTGCCAGCAGGACTAGCGGTTACACAGATACGCAGTATTTT
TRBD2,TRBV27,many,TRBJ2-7,CASGNSGSSPYEQYF,TGTGCCAGCGGGAATAGCGGGAGTTCGCCCTACGAGCAGTACTTC
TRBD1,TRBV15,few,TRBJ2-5,CATHPGQGTETQYF,TGTGCCACCCACCCGGGACAGGGGACAGAGACCCAGTACTTC
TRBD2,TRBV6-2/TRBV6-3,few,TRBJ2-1,CASSYQREGQGEQFF,TGTGCCAGCAGTTACCAGCGGGAGGGCCAGGGTGAGCAGTTCTTC
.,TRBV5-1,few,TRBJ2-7,CASSLTPASYEQYF,TGCGCCAGCAGCTTGACTCCCGCCTCCTACGAGCAGTACTTC
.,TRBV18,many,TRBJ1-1,CASSPAANTEAFF,TGTGCCAGCTCACCAGCAGCGAACACTGAAGCTTTCTTT
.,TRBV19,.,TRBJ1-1,CASIAGYRNTEAFF,TGTGCCAGTATCGCAGGGTATCGAAACACTGAAGCTTTCTTT
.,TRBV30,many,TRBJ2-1,CAWTNEEGYNEQFF,TGTGCCTGGACGAACGAAGAGGGATACAATGAGCAGTTCTTC
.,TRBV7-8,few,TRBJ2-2,CASTLDFKTNTGELFF,TGTGCCAGCACCCTGGACTTTAAGACGAACACCGGGGAGCTGTTTTTT
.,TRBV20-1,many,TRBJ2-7,CSVSGLTYEQYF,TGCAGTGTTAGCGGCCTCACCTACGAGCAGTACTTC
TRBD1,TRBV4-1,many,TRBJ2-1,CASSQATTGPEQFF,TGCGCCAGCAGCCAAGCTACGACAGGGCCTGAGCAGTTCTTC
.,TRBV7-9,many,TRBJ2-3,CASSLPRTSDTQYF,TGTGCCAGCAGCTTACCCAGGACGTCGGATACGCAGTATTTT
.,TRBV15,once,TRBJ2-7,CATSRDRQYEQYF,TGTGCCACCAGCAGAGATAGGCAGTACGAGCAGTACTTC
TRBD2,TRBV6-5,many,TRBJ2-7,CASSYSISGLADGDYEQYF,TGTGCCAGCAGTTACTCGATATCGGGACTAGCAGATGGAGACTACGAGCAGTACTTC
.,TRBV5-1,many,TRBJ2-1,CASSLGRHNEQFF,TGCGCCAGCAGCTTGGGAAGACACAATGAGCAGTTCTTC
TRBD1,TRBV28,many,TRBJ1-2,CASSFGDRENGYTF,TGTGCCAGCAGTTTCGGGGACAGGGAAAATGGCTACACCTTC
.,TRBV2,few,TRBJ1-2,CASREMSTNYGYTF,TGTGCCAGCAGGGAGATGAGTACTAACTATGGCTACACCTTC
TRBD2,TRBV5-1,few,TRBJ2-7,CASRFTSGPPYEQYF,TGCGCCAGCAGGTTCACTAGCGGGCCCCCCTACGAGCAGTACTTC
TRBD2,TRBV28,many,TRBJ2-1,CASSPPRGTSGSKQFF,TGTGCCAGCAGCCCCCCCAGAGGAACTAGCGGGAGTAAGCAGTTCTTC
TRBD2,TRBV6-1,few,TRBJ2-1,CASSASGRAVSDEQFF,TGTGCCAGCAGTGCTTCGGGGAGGGCCGTTAGTGATGAGCAGTTCTTC
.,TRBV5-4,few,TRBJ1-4,CASSSGTDSRTNEKLFF,TGTGCCAGCAGCTCAGGAACGGACAGCCGCACTAATGAAAAACTGTTTTTT
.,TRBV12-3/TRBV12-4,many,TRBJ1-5,CASRRGGQQGNQPQHF,TGTGCCAGCAGGCGGGGTGGGCAGCAGGGCAATCAGCCCCAGCATTTT
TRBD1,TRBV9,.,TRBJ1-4,CASSPYGQGEEKLFF,TGTGCCAGCAGCCCCTATGGACAGGGGGAAGAAAAACTGTTTTTT
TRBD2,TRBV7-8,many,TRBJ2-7,CASSSRTSGSYSEQYF,TGTGCCAGCAGCTCCCGGACTAGCGGGAGTTATAGCGAGCAGTACTTC
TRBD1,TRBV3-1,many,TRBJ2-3,CASSPRQGDTQYF,TGTGCCAGCAGCCCGAGACAGGGGGATACGCAGTATTTT
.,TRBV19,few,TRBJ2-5,CASSLRTVGEETQYF,TGTGCCAGTAGTCTACGGACAGTGGGGGAAGAGACCCAGTACTTC
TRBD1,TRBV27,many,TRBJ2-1,CASSSPGTGVDEQFF,TGTGCCAGCAGTTCCCCCGGGACAGGGGTCGATGAGCAGTTCTTC
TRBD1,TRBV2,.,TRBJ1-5,CASSQGGARKPQHF,TGTGCCAGCAGCCAGGGGGGGGCGCGGAAGCCCCAGCATTTT
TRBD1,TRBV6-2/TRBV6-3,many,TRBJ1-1,CASTPVRGLNTEAFF,TGTGCCAGCACCCCGGTGAGGGGGCTGAACACTGAAGCTTTCTTT
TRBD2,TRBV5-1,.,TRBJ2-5,CASSQDLLAGREETQYF,TGCGCCAGCAGCCAAGATCTACTAGCGGGGAGGGAAGAGACCCAGTACTTC
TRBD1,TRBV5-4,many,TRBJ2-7,CASSSKRGQLPYEQYF,TGTGCCAGCAGCTCTAAAAGGGGACAGCTTCCCTACGAGCAGTACTTC
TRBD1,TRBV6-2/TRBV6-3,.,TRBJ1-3,CASSYKRTGWSGNTIYF,TGTGCCAGCAGTTATAAAAGGACAGGCTGGTCTGGAAACACCATATATTTT
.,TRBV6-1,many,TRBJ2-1,CASNIFPLSHNEQFF,TGTGCCAGCAATATATTCCCCTTGTCCCACAATGAGCAGTTCTTC
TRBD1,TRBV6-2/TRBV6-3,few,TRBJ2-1,CASSDSPGQGYNEQFF,TGTGCCAGCAGTGACTCTCCGGGACAGGGTTACAATGAGCAGTTCTTC
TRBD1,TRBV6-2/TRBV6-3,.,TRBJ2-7,CASSYKQGVAEQYF,TGTGCCAGCAGTTATAAACAGGGGGTCGCCGAGCAGTACTTC
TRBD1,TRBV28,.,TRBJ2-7,CASGVDRDYEQYF,TGTGCCAGCGGTGTGGACAGGGACTACGAGCAGTACTTC
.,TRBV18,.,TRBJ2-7,CASSPSVHRTSYEQYF,TGTGCCAGCTCACCAAGTGTTCACAGAACTTCCTACGAGCAGTACTTC
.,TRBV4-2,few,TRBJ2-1,CASSQVGPSYNEQFF,TGTGCCAGCAGCCAAGTGGGGCCGAGCTACAATGAGCAGTTCTTC
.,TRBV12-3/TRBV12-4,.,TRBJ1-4,CASSSTRRKEKLFF,TGTGCCAGCAGTTCGACAAGGAGGAAAGAAAAACTGTTTTTT
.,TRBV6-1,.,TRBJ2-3,CASRIAESTDTQYF,TGTGCCAGCAGAATCGCGGAGAGCACAGATACGCAGTATTTT
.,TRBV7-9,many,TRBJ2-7,CASKTSQGHEQYF,TGTGCCAGCAAGACCTCACAGGGCCACGAGCAGTACTTC
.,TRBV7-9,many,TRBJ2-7,CASSLPRGASADEQYF,TGTGCCAGCAGCTTACCCCGGGGGGCTAGCGCGGACGAGCAGTACTTC
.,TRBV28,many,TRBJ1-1,CASRGGAGGTEAFF,TGTGCCAGCAGGGGAGGGGCGGGTGGCACTGAAGCTTTCTTT
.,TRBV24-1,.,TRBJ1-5,CATSGDGNQPQHF,TGTGCCACCAGTGGGGACGGAAATCAGCCCCAGCATTTT